This T cell receptor (beta chain) was found in a study of cytomegalovirus exposure and HLA in healthy donors. The PCR contained 60 Vbeta and 13 Jbeta primers. Clones were read by immunoSEQ multiplex PCR, and TCRdb kept only the in-frame ones, dropping some. The top ten hold 3% of the sample, which has about 170,000 clones, 75% seen once. V shed 6 bases, J shed 2 bases, and the junction held 5 bases outside the gene matches. Germline V CDR1 and CDR2: SQVTM, ANQGSEA. The CDR3 length is 14 residues. Source material: PBMCs. This TCR was sampled from a woman in her forties or fifties in good health and CMV-seropositive. The V gene is TRBV29-1, the J gene TRBJ2-7; the match to TRBD2 covers 12 bases. The CDR3 DNA reads as TGCAGCGTCGGACTAGCGGGGACGACCTACGAGCAGTACTTC. Its translation: CSVGLAGTTYEQYF.